These 30 T cell receptor beta chains were sequenced from one sample in a study of CD8 T cells in ankylosing spondylitis. MiXCR, run by TCRdb on the 5' RACE reads, gives a single entry per CDR3 protein. The data hold approximately 250,000 distinct CDR3 sequences, with 20% to 30% observed a single time. The sample taken for sequencing was blood, either unsorted or a sorted T cell fraction (not recorded which). These receptors were obtained from a male donor with ankylosing spondylitis or in good health (not recorded which).

This clonotype was counted between two and nine times. This rearrangement joins TRBV20-1 to TRBJ2-1, with 7 nucleotides matching TRBD1. From germline, CDR1 is DFQATT and CDR2 SNEGSKA (reference sequence). The CDR3 is made up of 13 amino acids. The trim removed 1 base at V and 6 bases at J, leaving 3 bases unmatched. DNA of the CDR3: TGCAGTGCTAGAGGGGACAGCCGCAATGAGCAGTTCTTC. It translates to CSARGDSRNEQFF.

A few counts support this clonotype. J is TRBJ2-1 and V is TRBV5-5; 8 bases fit TRBD1. CDR3 length: 14 amino acids. Germline CDR1 and CDR2: SGHKS and YYEKEE (reference sequence). V gave up 2 bases and J gave up 7 bases; unmatched junction bases: 5. In DNA, the CDR3 is TGTGCCAGCAGCTTCCACCGGACAGGGAATGAGCAGTTCTTC. It specifies CASSFHRTGNEQFF.

Many counts were recorded for this clonotype. The genes are TRBV12-3 or TRBV12-4 and TRBJ1-2; 8 bases align to TRBD1. The CDR3 has 13 residues. The J segment lost 8 bases and the V segment lost 3 bases, leaving 5 bases of the junction unmatched. CDR3 residues: CASSFPTGAGYTF. CDR3 DNA sequence: TGTGCCAGCAGTTTTCCGACAGGGGCGGGCTACACCTTC.

At least ten counts were recorded for this clonotype. The chain is built from TRBV20-1 and TRBJ2-1; TRBD2 matches at 10 bases. CDR1 is DFQATT, CDR2 SNEGSKA, per germline (reference sequence). With V trimmed by 2 bases and J by 0 bases, 4 bases remained unmatched. The CDR3 loop spans 16 amino acids. CDR3 nucleotide sequence: TGCAGTGCTAGAACTAGCGGGGTGAGCTCCTACAATGAGCAGTTCTTC. Translating it yields CSARTSGVSSYNEQFF.

This sequence joins TRBV6-5 and TRBJ2-2; no clear D. V gave up 0 bases and J gave up 2 bases, with 10 bases separating them. CDR3 length equals 16 residues. Germline CDR1 and CDR2: MNHEY and SVGAGI. The CDR3 is CASSYSGYSNTGELFF. DNA of the CDR3: TGTGCCAGCAGTTACTCGGGTTACAGTAACACCGGGGAGCTGTTTTTT.

The V and J genes are TRBV6-4 and TRBJ2-4, with D maybe TRBD2 (6 bases). The V gene's germline CDR1 is MRHNA and CDR2 SNTAGT. Trimming left V 6 bases short and J 8 bases short, with 14 bases between. CDR3 size: 13 residues. DNA of the CDR3: TGTGCCAGCAGCCTTGTTACGGGGGACATTCAGTACTTC. This gives the protein CASSLVTGDIQYF.

This clonotype was counted a few times. The chain joins TRBV20-1 to TRBJ2-5; D perhaps matches TRBD2 (6 bases). The V gene's germline CDR1 is DFQATT and CDR2 SNEGSKA (reference sequence). The CDR3 contains 12 residues. Trimming shortened V by 3 bases and J by 4 bases, and 9 bases separated the two germline ends. CDR3 loop: CSARGTAETQYF. CDR3 DNA: TGCAGTGCTAGGGGGACTGCAGAGACCCAGTACTTC.

In this sample, this clonotype turned up many times. The chain recombines TRBV27 with TRBJ1-2; D is unclear. The CDR3 has 15 residues. V was pared by 5 bases and J by 3 bases, with 16 bases between. CDR1 is MNHEY and CDR2 is SMNVEV in the germline V gene (reference sequence). For the CDR3, the DNA is TGTGCCAGCAGTCCTTTGTTGAGAGGGCACTATGGCTACACCTTC. Translation: CASSPLLRGHYGYTF.

J is TRBJ2-3 and V is TRBV7-3, with D uncertain. The length of the CDR3 is 13 residues. Trimming removed 6 bases from V and 5 bases from J, with 12 bases in between. The germline V gene encodes CDR1 SGHTA and CDR2 FQGTGA. For the CDR3, the DNA is TGTGCCAGCAGTAACTCACCGAAAGATACGCAGTATTTT. This translates into CASSNSPKDTQYF.

There are many counts of this clonotype. The genes are TRBV10-3 and TRBJ2-5, with 9 bases identical to TRBD1. The junction had 7 bases not matched to a gene; V was cut back by 8 bases and J by 0 bases. Germline V CDR1 and CDR2: ENHRY, SYGVKD. This CDR3 region has 15 residues. DNA for the CDR3: TGTGCCATCGCACCCGGGACAGGGAACCAAGAGACCCAGTACTTC. Translating it yields CAIAPGTGNQETQYF.

This clonotype was found many times. This chain uses TRBV5-1 with TRBJ2-7; TRBD2 might be the D (6 bases). CDR3 length equals 13 residues. Germline values: CDR1 SGHRS, CDR2 YFSETQ. The V gene lost 4 bases and the J gene lost 6 bases, with 14 bases spanning the gap. CDR3 coding DNA: TGCGCCAGCAGCCCTCTACAGCGGGCCGAGCAGTACTTC. Amino acids: CASSPLQRAEQYF.

There are many counts of this clonotype. The chain is built from TRBV5-1 and TRBJ1-1, with TRBD1 matching over 12 bases. In germline, CDR1 is SGHRS, CDR2 YFSETQ. The CDR3 has 15 residues. The ends lost 4 bases at V and 11 bases at J; junction bases unmatched: 12. CDR3 amino acids: CASSRSGTGGFSAFF. The DNA for the CDR3 is TGCGCCAGCAGCCGATCCGGGACAGGGGGCTTCTCGGCTTTCTTT.

In its sample, this clonotype was seen a few times. The chain recombines TRBV25-1 with TRBJ1-1, with a possible D match to TRBD1 (5 bases). V dropped 4 bases and J dropped 0 bases, with 12 bases sitting between them. In germline, CDR1 is MGHDK, CDR2 SYGVNS. This CDR3 has 15 residues. As DNA, the CDR3 is TGTGCCAGCAGTGTTGGGGCGGCCATGAACACTGAAGCTTTCTTT. The encoded protein is CASSVGAAMNTEAFF.

This clonotype occurred a few times. J is TRBJ1-1 and V is TRBV20-1; TRBD1 matches 9 bases. This CDR3 spans 13 amino acids. Germline CDR1 DFQATT, CDR2 SNEGSKA (reference sequence). Losses at the gene ends were 2 bases for V and 7 bases for J; bases not matched to a gene: 5. CDR3 sequence: CSARLGTGIEAFF. The DNA of the CDR3 is TGCAGTGCTAGACTCGGGACAGGGATTGAAGCTTTCTTT.

The chain employs TRBV12-3 or TRBV12-4 and TRBJ1-6, with 7 positions matching TRBD1. CDR3 length equals 13 residues. V was clipped by 3 bases and J by 8 bases; unmatched bases: 1. CDR3 loop: CASSFQGDSPLHF. The CDR3 region has the DNA TGTGCCAGCAGTTTTCAGGGGGATTCACCCCTCCACTTT.

This clonotype was counted many times. The rearrangement joins TRBV10-2 to TRBJ1-3; D is unclear. This CDR3 spans 16 amino acids. Trimming shortened V by 0 bases and J by 0 bases, and 9 bases separated the two germline ends. The germline CDR1 and CDR2 sequences are WSHSY and SAAADI. The DNA for the CDR3 is TGCGCCAGCAGTGAGTCGATTGGTAGCTCTGGAAACACCATATATTTT. It yields the protein CASSESIGSSGNTIYF.

V and J are TRBV10-1 and TRBJ2-1, with a weak D call TRBD2 (6 bases). Germline V lookup: CDR1 WNHNN, CDR2 SYGVQD (reference sequence). This CDR3 spans 16 amino acids. The ends were cut back, 3 bases at V and 3 bases at J, with 15 bases in the middle. The CDR3 region is CASSETAGFLYNEQFF. CDR3 DNA: TGCGCCAGCAGTGAAACCGCGGGGTTCCTCTACAATGAGCAGTTCTTC.

V is TRBV10-3 and J is TRBJ2-2, with TRBD1 matching 7 bases. With 11 bases clipped from V and 1 base from J, the junction kept 10 bases outside the gene matches. This CDR3 has 15 amino acids. From germline, CDR1 is ENHRY and CDR2 SYGVKD. CDR3 sequence reads: CAVKMGQMNTGELFF. CDR3 DNA sequence: TGTGCCGTCAAGATGGGACAGATGAACACCGGGGAGCTGTTTTTT.

Only a few counts were recorded for this clonotype. The chain links TRBV29-1 to TRBJ2-5, with 9 bases aligning to TRBD1. V shed 3 bases, J shed 7 bases, and the junction held 6 bases outside the gene matches. Germline V gene sequence: CDR1 SQVTM, CDR2 ANQGSEA. The CDR3 covers 13 residues. The DNA of the CDR3 is TGCAGCGTTGATGACAGGGGGTATCGGACCCAGTACTTC. Its protein is CSVDDRGYRTQYF.

This clonotype has ten or more counts. The genes are TRBV20-1 and TRBJ2-1, with D tentatively TRBD1 or TRBD2 (6 bases each). Germline V gene data show CDR1 as DFQATT and CDR2 as SNEGSKA (reference sequence). The CDR3 spans 11 residues. V dropped 6 bases and J dropped 7 bases, with 10 bases sitting between them. The CDR3 nucleotides are TGCAGTGCCGAGGGGGGAAATGAGCAGTTCTTC. It translates to CSAEGGNEQFF.

This clonotype was observed at least ten times. The chain joins TRBV20-1 to TRBJ2-7; no reliable D call. Per germline, CDR1 DFQATT and CDR2 SNEGSKA (reference sequence). The CDR3 extends over 12 amino acids. V was clipped by 3 bases and J by 4 bases, with 10 bases between them. The CDR3 sequence is CSASSEPYEQYF. The CDR3 coding sequence is TGCAGTGCTAGTTCAGAACCTTACGAGCAGTACTTC.

This clonotype was counted between two and nine times. The rearrangement joins TRBV20-1 to TRBJ2-1; 7 nucleotides line up with TRBD2. Germline V gene lookup returns CDR1 DFQATT and CDR2 SNEGSKA (reference sequence). CDR3 size: 14 residues. V dropped 3 bases and J dropped 5; count of bases not matched to a gene: 7. In DNA form, the CDR3 reads TGCAGTGCTAGTTTCCTAGCGGAGAACAATGAGCAGTTCTTC. This sequence encodes CSASFLAENNEQFF.

The rearrangement links TRBV6-5 to TRBJ1-2, with no clear D. Germline V lookup: CDR1 MNHEY, CDR2 SVGAGI. V was pared by 2 bases and J by 4 bases, with 11 bases between. There are 14 residues in the CDR3. CDR3 nucleotide sequence: TGTGCCAGCAGTTACCGTTCCGAAGGCTATGGCTACACCTTC. Translated: CASSYRSEGYGYTF.

This rearrangement joins TRBV12-5 to TRBJ2-3, with D perhaps TRBD1 or TRBD2 (5 bases each). Per germline, CDR1 LGHNT and CDR2 FRNRAP. The V end was cut by 6 bases, the J end by 6 bases, with 19 bases between. The CDR3 contains 15 residues. CDR3 nucleotides: TGTGCTAGTGGGGGGGTTCCCGGATACCCGGATACGCAGTATTTT. Translated: CASGGVPGYPDTQYF.

This clonotype showed up many times. The chain joins TRBV3-1 to TRBJ1-2; no reliable D call. The CDR3 spans 12 residues. Germline-derived CDR1 and CDR2 are LGHDT and YNNKEL (reference sequence). With 1 base removed from V and 4 bases from J, the gap between germline ends came to 4 bases. The CDR3 here is CASSQATYGYTF. The DNA of the CDR3 is TGTGCCAGCAGCCAAGCCACCTATGGCTACACCTTC.

V is TRBV20-1 and J is TRBJ2-6, with D possibly TRBD2 on 5 matching bases. The ends were cut back, 0 bases at V and 2 bases at J, with 11 bases in the middle. CDR1 is DFQATT and CDR2 is SNEGSKA in the germline V gene (reference sequence). The CDR3 is made up of 16 amino acids. Here the CDR3 reads CSARDEGYPGANVLTF. CDR3 in DNA: TGCAGTGCTAGAGATGAGGGCTACCCTGGGGCCAACGTCCTGACTTTC.

The DNA for the CDR3 is TGCGCCAGCAGCCCCGAGGGAGCGGGTGGATACAATGAGCAGTTCTTC. Translation gives CASSPEGAGGYNEQFF. This rearrangement joins TRBV4-1 to TRBJ2-1; tentatively, D is TRBD2 (6 bases). Trimming pared 4 bases from V and 4 bases from J, leaving 17 bases between. Germline CDR1 reads MGHRA; CDR2 reads YSYEKL. CDR3 length: 16 residues.

This clonotype was observed at least ten times. This chain connects TRBV3-1 to TRBJ2-7; 9 bases map to TRBD1. The CDR3 is 15 residues long. CDR1 and CDR2 from the germline V gene are LGHDT and YNNKEL (reference sequence). V shed 1 base, J shed 7 bases, and the junction held 8 bases outside the gene matches. The CDR3 nucleotides read TGTGCCAGCAGCCAAGGGACAGGGGCCGTGGGTGAGCAGTACTTC. Its translation is CASSQGTGAVGEQYF.

This clonotype was seen ten or more times. V gene TRBV29-1 combines with J gene TRBJ1-1; D gene unclear. The CDR3 loop spans 13 amino acids. V was clipped by 7 bases and J by 5 bases, with 17 bases between them. Germline V gene data show CDR1 as SQVTM and CDR2 as ANQGSEA. CDR3 nucleotides: TGCAGCGCCCAGCGTGGTCCGCGGACTGAAGCTTTCTTT. Translated, it gives CSAQRGPRTEAFF.

The table lists this clonotype with a few counts. The chain uses TRBV6-1 and TRBJ2-5; D gene uncertain. In germline, CDR1 is MNHNS, CDR2 SASEGT. The CDR3 has 13 residues. V was cut by 7 bases and J by 4 bases, with 13 bases left in between. This CDR3 is CASTPRWGETQYF. The CDR3 bases are TGTGCCAGCACCCCCCGGTGGGGAGAGACCCAGTACTTC.